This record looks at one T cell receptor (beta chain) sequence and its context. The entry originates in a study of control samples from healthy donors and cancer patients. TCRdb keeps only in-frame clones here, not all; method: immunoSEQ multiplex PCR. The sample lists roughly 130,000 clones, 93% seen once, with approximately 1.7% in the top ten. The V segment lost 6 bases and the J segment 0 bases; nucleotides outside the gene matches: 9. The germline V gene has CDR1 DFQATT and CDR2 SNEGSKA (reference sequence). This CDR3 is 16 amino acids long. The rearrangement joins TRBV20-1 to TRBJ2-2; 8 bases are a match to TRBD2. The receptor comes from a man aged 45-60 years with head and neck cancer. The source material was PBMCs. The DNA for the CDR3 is TGCAGTGCGAGTCTAGCGGGCCTTGCGAACACCGGGGAGCTGTTTTTT. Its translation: CSASLAGLANTGELFF.